One and the same sample provided the 30 T cell receptor beta chains below, sequenced in a study of T-cell memory formation after mild COVID-19. TCRdb recomputed calls from the 5' RACE reads with MiXCR, one row per CDR3 protein. The sample shows a few hundred thousand distinct CDR3 sequences, approximately 14% of them seen only once. Sample: PBMCs or a T cell subset sorted from them (not recorded which). The origin of the receptors is a man aged 18 to 30 who had mild COVID-19 (a few samples of this study predate the infection). Cell type and time point are not known.

This clonotype was picked up many times. The chain combines TRBV4-2 with TRBJ2-5, with D perhaps TRBD1 or TRBD2 (7 bases each). CDR1 is LGHNA and CDR2 is YNFKEQ in the germline V gene. The CDR3 is 16 amino acids. V was trimmed by 1 base and J by 4 bases, leaving 16 bases between them. The CDR3 bases are TGTGCCAGCAGCCAAGGGGAGGGGGCCAGAAGAGAGACCCAGTACTTC. This codes for CASSQGEGARRETQYF.

CDR3 sequence: CASSQDRQGGWPQHF. The CDR3 DNA reads TGTGCCAGCAGCCAAGACCGACAGGGAGGTTGGCCCCAGCATTTT. The J gene is TRBJ1-5, the V gene TRBV4-2; 7 bases match TRBD1. This CDR3 spans 15 amino acids. V dropped 0 bases and J dropped 9; count of bases not matched to a gene: 8. Germline V lookup: CDR1 LGHNA, CDR2 YNFKEQ.

This clonotype was counted many times. The chain couples TRBV5-6 to TRBJ2-5; D uncertain. The CDR3 runs 12 residues. The V end was cut by 0 bases, the J end by 5 bases, with 5 bases between. CDR1 and CDR2 (germline): SGHDT, YYEEEE. CDR3 in amino acids: CASSLGAETQYF. The CDR3 region has the DNA TGTGCCAGCAGCTTGGGGGCTGAGACCCAGTACTTC.

This rearrangement joins TRBV29-1 to TRBJ2-7; no reliable D call. The CDR3 consists of 12 residues. Per the germline V gene, CDR1 is SQVTM and CDR2 is ANQGSEA. The V and J ends lost 3 bases and 0 bases respectively, with 6 bases between them. The CDR3 DNA follows: TGCAGCGTTGAGGCATACTCCTACGAGCAGTACGTC. It is translated as CSVEAYSYEQYV.

In this sample, this clonotype turned up a few times. V gene TRBV6-5 combines with J gene TRBJ2-1, with D perhaps being TRBD1 or TRBD2 (5 bases each). The germline V gene encodes CDR1 MNHEY and CDR2 SVGAGI. CDR3 length: 12 residues. Trimming removed 4 bases at V and 9 bases at J, with 10 bases between. The CDR3 coding sequence is TGTGCCAGCAGTTCATATGGGGGTGAGCAGTTCTTC. Its translation is CASSSYGGEQFF.

In its sample, this clonotype was seen a few times. The rearrangement uses TRBV5-6 and TRBJ2-7; the match to TRBD1 covers 9 bases. Germline CDR1 reads SGHDT; CDR2 reads YYEEEE. This CDR3 region has 14 residues. The J segment lost 7 bases and the V segment lost 4 bases, leaving 9 bases of the junction unmatched. CDR3 coding DNA: TGTGCCAGCAGCCCCCTGGACAGGGGAAAAGAGCAGTACGTC. Protein: CASSPLDRGKEQYV.

The rearrangement uses TRBV2 and TRBJ2-2, with D unclear. The CDR3 totals 12 residues. V was pared by 3 bases and J by 7 bases, with 6 bases between. The germline gives CDR1 SNHLY, CDR2 FYNNEI. The chain's CDR3 is CASSDNGGELFF. CDR3 coding DNA: TGTGCCAGCAGTGATAACGGCGGGGAGCTGTTTTTT.

The chain couples TRBV5-1 to TRBJ1-1; maybe TRBD1 (5 bases). Trimming took 5 bases from V and 0 from J, leaving 14 bases between them. There are 15 residues in the CDR3. CDR1 is SGHRS, CDR2 YFSETQ, per germline. The CDR3 DNA follows: TGCGCCAGCAGTCCTTGGGGGGGAGTGAACACTGAAGCTTTCTTT. As protein: CASSPWGGVNTEAFF.

The V and J genes are TRBV5-5 and TRBJ2-7, with TRBD2 as a possible D gene (5 bases). V lost 4 bases, J lost 4 bases, and 15 bases lay in between. The germline V gene has CDR1 SGHKS and CDR2 YYEKEE (reference sequence). The CDR3 is 14 amino acids. The CDR3 sequence is CASSPGGSGYEQYV. The CDR3 coding sequence is TGTGCCAGCAGCCCGGGCGGCTCGGGATACGAGCAGTACGTC.

Many counts were recorded for this clonotype. The genes are TRBV6-5 and TRBJ2-7; 9 bases map to TRBD1. V was pared by 7 bases and J by 7 bases, with 17 bases of the junction left unmatched. The length of the CDR3 is 16 residues. Per germline, CDR1 MNHEY and CDR2 SVGAGI. The CDR3, as DNA: TGTGCCAGCATAAGGCGCCCGGGACAGGGAGCGGGAGAGCAGTACTTC. It translates to CASIRRPGQGAGEQYF.

This clonotype was counted between two and nine times. The rearrangement uses TRBV7-9 and TRBJ1-2; 8 bases line up with TRBD1. Germline V CDR1 and CDR2: SEHNR, FQNEAQ (reference sequence). The length of the CDR3 is 15 residues. With V trimmed by 1 base and J by 4 bases, 5 bases remained unmatched. CDR3 residues: CASSLDRGLSYGYTF. CDR3 DNA: TGTGCCAGCAGCTTAGACAGGGGGTTATCCTATGGCTACACCTTC.

The rearrangement joins TRBV5-1 to TRBJ2-3, with 7 bases fitting TRBD1. J gave up 1 base and V 4 bases, and 9 bases lay outside the gene matches. The CDR3 is made up of 16 amino acids. The germline CDR1 and CDR2 sequences are SGHRS and YFSETQ. CDR3 in amino acids: CASSGIRGSRTDTQYF. As DNA, the CDR3 is TGCGCCAGCAGCGGGATCAGGGGGTCACGCACAGATACGCAGTATTTT.

The sample holds many counts of this clonotype. This chain links TRBV7-2 with TRBJ1-5; TRBD1 is a possible D gene (5 bases). The V gene lost 3 bases and the J gene lost 6 bases, with 12 bases spanning the gap. This CDR3 is 14 amino acids long. Looked up from germline, CDR1 is SGHTA and CDR2 is FQGNSA. CDR3 nucleotides: TGTGCCAGCAGCTTTAGGGTGGGGGGTCAGCCCCAGCATTTT. This sequence encodes CASSFRVGGQPQHF.

This clonotype was counted ten times or more. The chain uses TRBV20-1 and TRBJ2-3, with TRBD2 matching over 9 bases. The CDR3 contains 18 residues. V gave up 3 bases and J gave up 1 base; unmatched junction bases: 14. Looked up from germline, CDR1 is DFQATT and CDR2 is SNEGSKA (reference sequence). CDR3 nucleotides: TGCAGTGCTAGCCCCCCCCTAGCGGGGTGGGGCGGCACAGATACGCAGTATTTT. It specifies CSASPPLAGWGGTDTQYF.

CDR3 in amino acids: CASSQDREGGSYGYTF. CDR3 bases: TGCGCCAGCAGCCAAGATCGGGAAGGCGGGAGCTATGGCTACACCTTC. This rearrangement joins TRBV4-3 to TRBJ1-2; D uncertain. Germline CDR1 LGHNA, CDR2 YSLEER. V was pared by 0 bases and J by 4 bases, with 15 bases between. The CDR3 is made up of 16 amino acids.

The chain joins TRBV6-1 to TRBJ2-5, with D perhaps matching TRBD2 (6 bases). The CDR3 consists of 14 residues. The V and J ends lost 7 bases and 4 bases respectively, with 16 bases between them. The germline V gene encodes CDR1 MNHNS and CDR2 SASEGT. The CDR3 sequence is CASTLRGSGETQYF. In DNA, the CDR3 is TGTGCCAGCACCTTACGGGGGTCCGGAGAGACCCAGTACTTC.

This chain uses TRBV6-6 with TRBJ2-5; D perhaps matches TRBD2 (7 bases). Trimming cost V 2 bases and J 1 base, with 20 bases left between them. CDR1 and CDR2 from the germline V gene are MNHNY and SVGAGI (reference sequence). This CDR3 spans 18 amino acids. In DNA, the CDR3 is TGTGCCAGCAGTTACGGAGGGGTTCGCGGGGGCCGCCAAGAGACCCAGTACTTC. This sequence encodes CASSYGGVRGGRQETQYF.

The J gene is TRBJ2-3, the V gene TRBV7-3, with D possibly matching TRBD1 (6 bases). The germline gives CDR1 SGHTA, CDR2 FQGTGA. This CDR3 spans 14 amino acids. V lost 5 bases, J lost 6 bases, and 15 bases lay in between. The CDR3, as DNA: TGTGCCAGCAGCCATCGACAGGACGGGGATACGCAGTATTTT. Residues: CASSHRQDGDTQYF.

The CDR3 DNA is TGCAGCGTTGCTAGCGGGGGCTACACAGATACGCAGTATTTT. As protein: CSVASGGYTDTQYF. This rearrangement joins TRBV29-1 to TRBJ2-3; TRBD2 matches 10 bases. The germline CDR1 and CDR2 sequences are SQVTM and ANQGSEA. Trimming took 4 bases from V and 2 from J; bases not matched to a gene: 3. The CDR3 runs to 14 residues.

The chain employs TRBV27 and TRBJ1-2; D call uncertain. Germline-derived CDR1 and CDR2 are MNHEY and SMNVEV (reference sequence). The CDR3 contains 13 residues. V was pared by 3 bases and J by 5 bases, with 10 bases between. This chain's CDR3 is CASSFYGNYGYTF. The CDR3 DNA follows: TGTGCCAGCAGTTTTTACGGAAATTATGGCTACACCTTC.

This rearrangement joins TRBV28 to TRBJ1-6; D is unresolved. V was pared by 6 bases and J by 13 bases, with 22 bases between. This CDR3 comprises 15 residues. CDR1 and CDR2 from the germline V gene are MDHEN and SYDVKM. The CDR3 reads CASSPGSSKTTPLHF. CDR3 nucleotide sequence: TGTGCCAGCAGCCCCGGGAGTTCCAAAACCACCCCCCTCCACTTT.

The chain has TRBV4-3 and TRBJ1-4; possibly TRBD1 for D (5 bases). Per germline, CDR1 LGHNA and CDR2 YSLEER. The CDR3 totals 16 residues. The ends were cut back, 0 bases at V and 4 bases at J, with 12 bases in the middle. The DNA for the CDR3 is TGCGCCAGCAGCCAAGATAACCCAGGGATTAATGAAAAACTGTTTTTT. Amino acid sequence: CASSQDNPGINEKLFF.

The genes are TRBV20-1 and TRBJ1-6; 8 nucleotides agree with TRBD1. CDR1 DFQATT and CDR2 SNEGSKA come from the germline V gene (reference sequence). CDR3 length equals 17 residues. V was clipped by 3 bases and J by 0 bases; unmatched bases: 7. The CDR3 nucleotides are TGCAGTGCTAGGTCGGACAGGGAACGCTCCTATAATTCACCCCTCCACTTT. It specifies CSARSDRERSYNSPLHF.

The rearrangement joins TRBV9 to TRBJ2-3; 8 bases line up with TRBD2. This CDR3 has 16 residues. Germline V gene data show CDR1 as SGDLS and CDR2 as YYNGEE. V gave up 0 bases and J gave up 4 bases; unmatched junction bases: 7. In nucleotides, the CDR3 is TGTGCCAGCAGCGTAGGTTTAGCGGGGTCGGCAGATACGCAGTATTTT. The encoded protein is CASSVGLAGSADTQYF.

There are a few counts of this clonotype. The J gene is TRBJ1-2, the V gene TRBV12-3 or TRBV12-4; 11 bases match TRBD1. This CDR3 is built from 18 residues. V lost 2 bases, J lost 4 bases, and 12 bases stayed unmatched. The CDR3 loop is CASSLSQDRGRRGYGYTF. The CDR3 nucleotides read TGTGCCAGCAGTTTAAGTCAGGACAGGGGGCGCAGGGGCTATGGCTACACCTTC.

This clonotype was picked up a small number of times. The genes are TRBV7-8 and TRBJ2-5; TRBD2 might be the D (5 bases). V lost 5 bases to trimming and J lost 2 bases, with 18 bases between them. The CDR3 has 16 residues. Germline lookup yields CDR1 SGHVS and CDR2 FQNEAQ. The CDR3 DNA is TGTGCCAGCAGCCCACAGCGAGCGGCAGGTCAAGAGACCCAGTACTTC. It encodes CASSPQRAAGQETQYF.

This clonotype has only a few counts. The chain combines TRBV11-1 with TRBJ2-5; D may be TRBD1 (5 bases). CDR1 is SGHAT, CDR2 FQDESV, per germline (reference sequence). Trimming took off 2 bases at V and 0 bases at J, with 7 bases between the two ends. CDR3 length: 14 residues. CDR3 amino acids: CASSLLDNQETQYF. In DNA form, the CDR3 reads TGTGCCAGCAGCTTACTGGACAACCAAGAGACCCAGTACTTC.

This clonotype turned up a few times. This sequence joins TRBV6-6 and TRBJ2-3, with D possibly matching TRBD2 (6 bases). The CDR3 loop spans 16 amino acids. Per germline, CDR1 MNHNY and CDR2 SVGAGI (reference sequence). Trimming removed 1 base from V and 2 bases from J, with 13 bases in between. DNA of the CDR3: TGTGCCAGCAGTTACTTAGGGGCGCGGGACACAGATACGCAGTATTTT. It codes for CASSYLGARDTDTQYF.

The genes are TRBV6-2 or TRBV6-3 and TRBJ1-1; possible D gene TRBD1, 6 bases. CDR3 size: 13 residues. CDR1 is MNHEY and CDR2 is SVGEGT in the germline V gene. The V and J ends lost 6 bases and 1 base respectively, with 9 bases between them. In nucleotides, the CDR3 is TGTGCCAGCAGGGAGACAGGGAACACTGAAGCTTTCTTT. As protein: CASRETGNTEAFF.

This clonotype was counted a few times. The chain carries TRBV7-2 and TRBJ2-7; possible D gene TRBD1, 5 bases. There are 13 residues in the CDR3. V dropped 4 bases and J dropped 3 bases, with 10 bases sitting between them. Germline CDR1 SGHTA, CDR2 FQGNSA. The CDR3 DNA reads TGTGCCAGCAGCTCCAACGGACACTACGAGCAGTACTTC. It encodes CASSSNGHYEQYF.